The 15 T cell receptor beta chains in this list originate from one sample, sequenced in a study of glioma-infiltrating T cells. The iRepertoire nested amplicon-rescue multiplex PCR amplified TCR alpha and beta CDR3s from RNA. MiXCR, applied by TCRdb to the multiplex PCR reads, yields one record per CDR3 protein. The table has around 20,000 distinct CDR3 sequences, 20% to 25% seen once. Sequencing was done on a sample of glioma tissue, nonneoplastic brain tissue, or PBMCs (not recorded which). These receptors came from a human donor with low-grade glioma or glioblastoma, undergoing nonglioma brain surgery, or in good health (not recorded which).

This clonotype was counted at least ten times. This may stem from a read error, because a much larger clone lies one nucleotide away. The chain is built from TRBV7-2 and TRBJ1-2; D call uncertain. This CDR3 has 13 amino acids. CDR1 is SGHTA and CDR2 is FQGNSA in the germline V gene. The CDR3 sequence is CASGLPLNYSYTF. The CDR3 coding sequence is TGTGCCAGCGGACTTCCTCTTAACTATAGCTACACCTTC.

This clonotype has just a few counts. The chain uses TRBV7-2 and TRBJ2-3, with 9 bases fitting TRBD2. Germline-derived CDR1 and CDR2 are SGHTA and FQGNSA. The V and J ends lost 3 bases and 0 bases, in that order; junction bases with no gene match: 13. There are 19 residues in the CDR3. The CDR3 protein is CASSLMRGGDYVSTDTQYF. CDR3 DNA: TGTGCCAGCAGCTTGATGCGCGGGGGGGACTATGTGAGCACAGATACGCAGTATTTT.

This clonotype has ten or more counts. The chain couples TRBV19 to TRBJ1-1; perhaps TRBD1 as D (5 bases). Trimming took 5 bases from V and 8 from J, leaving 15 bases between them. This CDR3 spans 13 amino acids. Germline V gene data show CDR1 as LNHDA and CDR2 as SQIVND (reference sequence). The CDR3 loop is CASSRGGTAEAFF. Written as DNA, the CDR3 is TGTGCCAGTAGTCGAGGAGGGACGGCCGAAGCTTTCTTT.

This chain links TRBV6-5 with TRBJ2-7, with TRBD2 matching over 12 bases. CDR1 MNHEY and CDR2 SVGAGI come from the germline V gene. CDR3 length: 14 residues. After removal of 4 bases from V and 5 bases from J, the junction contained 3 bases not matched to a gene. The CDR3 coding sequence is TGTGCCAGCAGTTCGGGACTAGCGGGCAACGAGCAGTACTTC. Protein product: CASSSGLAGNEQYF.

This clonotype was counted ten times or more. J is TRBJ1-5 and V is TRBV6-2 or TRBV6-3, with 8 bases aligning to TRBD1. Germline V lookup: CDR1 MNHEY, CDR2 SVGEGT. Germline trimming cut 8 bases from V and 7 bases from J; bases unmatched to any gene: 7. The length of the CDR3 is 13 residues. CDR3 sequence: CASSKQGGQPQHF. In DNA form, the CDR3 reads TGTGCCAGCTCGAAACAGGGGGGGCAGCCCCAGCATTTT.

In its sample, this clonotype was seen many times. The V gene is TRBV4-3, the J gene TRBJ2-5; D gene uncertain. The length of the CDR3 is 14 residues. Germline V gives CDR1 LGHNA, CDR2 YSLEER. V shed 5 bases and J shed 5 bases, with 15 bases lying between them. In nucleotides, the CDR3 is TGCGCCAGCAGCAGAATTGCTAGAGAGGAGACCCAGTACTTC. This translates into CASSRIAREETQYF.

The genes are TRBV2 and TRBJ2-7; no clear D. Matching the DNA end better, TRBJ2-1 makes the J call doubtful. The germline CDR1 and CDR2 sequences are SNHLY and FYNNEI. The CDR3 is 9 residues long. As DNA, the CDR3 is TGTGCCACCACCCCCGAGCAGTTCTTC. It codes for CATTPEQFF.

As to this clonotype: Germline and junction disagree at one end, which may indicate a read error. V usage is TRBV20-1 and J usage is TRBJ2-3; D might be TRBD2 (5 bases). CDR1 and CDR2 from the germline V gene are DFQATT and SNEGSKA (reference sequence). This CDR3 is 14 amino acids long. CDR3 bases: TGCAGTGCTGGTGTCAGCGCTAGCACGGATACGCAGTATTTT. Translating gives CSAGVSASTDTQYF.

This clonotype showed up many times. V is TRBV7-3 and J is TRBJ2-1; D ambiguous. The germline V gene has CDR1 SGHTA and CDR2 FQGTGA. Trimming cost V 5 bases and J 0 bases, with 11 bases left between them. This CDR3 region has 15 residues. CDR3 region: CASSIQPRSYNEQFF. CDR3 nucleotides: TGTGCCAGCAGCATACAGCCGCGCTCCTACAATGAGCAGTTCTTC.

V is TRBV7-9 and J is TRBJ2-2; D is possibly TRBD1 (6 bases). This CDR3 has 14 amino acids. Trimming removed 5 bases from V and 5 bases from J, with 12 bases in between. CDR1 SEHNR and CDR2 FQNEAQ come from the germline V gene (reference sequence). The CDR3 sequence is CASSRTQGTGELFF. The CDR3 coding sequence is TGTGCCAGCAGCCGGACACAGGGAACCGGGGAGCTGTTTTTT. Combining the CDR3 with reference TRBV7-9 and TRBJ2-2 gives the whole variable domain DTGVSQNPRHKITKRGQNVTFRCDPISEHNRLYWYRQTLGQGPEFLTYFQNEAQLEKSRLLSDRFSAERPKGSFSTLEIQRTEQGDSAMYLCASSRTQGTGELFFGEGSRLTVL.

This clonotype was observed many times. The V gene is TRBV28, the J gene TRBJ1-1; unclear D gene. This CDR3 spans 11 amino acids. The germline gives CDR1 MDHEN, CDR2 SYDVKM. V lost 6 bases to trimming and J lost 0 bases, with 2 bases between them. CDR3 region: CASRLNTEAFF. CDR3 sequence (DNA): TGTGCCAGCAGACTGAACACTGAAGCTTTCTTT.

Details on this clonotype: A clone one base away is much larger, so this may be a read error. The chain carries TRBV7-9 and TRBJ2-7, with 8 bases that match TRBD1. This CDR3 spans 13 amino acids. The V gene end was trimmed by 2 bases and the J gene end by 8 bases; junction bases not matched to a gene: 5. From germline, CDR1 is SEHNR and CDR2 FQNEAQ (reference sequence). The CDR3 bases are TGTGCCAGCAGCTTATGGGACAGGTACAAGCAGTACTTC. Its protein is CASSLWDRYKQYF.

Points on this clonotype: Just one base apart from a much larger clone, this may be a read error. The chain uses TRBV20-1 and TRBJ2-3; no clear D gene. The CDR3 runs 15 residues. Germline V CDR1 and CDR2: DFQATT, SNEGSKA (reference sequence). This chain's CDR3 is CSASERAPGGDKQYF. CDR3 coding DNA: TGCAGTGCTAGTGAAAGGGCACCAGGCGGAGATAAGCAGTATTTT.

The table lists this clonotype with a few counts. The rearrangement joins TRBV18 to TRBJ1-4; tentatively, D is TRBD1 (5 bases). V gave up 8 bases and J gave up 4 bases, with 17 bases separating them. Germline assignment: CDR1 KGHSH and CDR2 LQKENI. The CDR3 has 15 residues. CDR3 coding DNA: TGTGCCAGCACCCCCGGGACTGAGCTTAATGAAAAACTGTTTTTT. It encodes CASTPGTELNEKLFF.

Relative to its sample, this clonotype is medium-sized (0.01 to 0.1%). CDR3 amino acids: CASSPLTGVATEAFF. The CDR3 coding sequence is TGTGCCAGCAGCCCTTTGACGGGGGTCGCCACTGAAGCTTTCTTT. The rearrangement links TRBV6-1 to TRBJ1-1, with D perhaps TRBD1 (5 bases). V lost 6 bases to trimming and J lost 4 bases, with 18 bases between them. CDR3 length equals 15 residues. CDR1 and CDR2 from the germline V gene are MNHNS and SASEGT.